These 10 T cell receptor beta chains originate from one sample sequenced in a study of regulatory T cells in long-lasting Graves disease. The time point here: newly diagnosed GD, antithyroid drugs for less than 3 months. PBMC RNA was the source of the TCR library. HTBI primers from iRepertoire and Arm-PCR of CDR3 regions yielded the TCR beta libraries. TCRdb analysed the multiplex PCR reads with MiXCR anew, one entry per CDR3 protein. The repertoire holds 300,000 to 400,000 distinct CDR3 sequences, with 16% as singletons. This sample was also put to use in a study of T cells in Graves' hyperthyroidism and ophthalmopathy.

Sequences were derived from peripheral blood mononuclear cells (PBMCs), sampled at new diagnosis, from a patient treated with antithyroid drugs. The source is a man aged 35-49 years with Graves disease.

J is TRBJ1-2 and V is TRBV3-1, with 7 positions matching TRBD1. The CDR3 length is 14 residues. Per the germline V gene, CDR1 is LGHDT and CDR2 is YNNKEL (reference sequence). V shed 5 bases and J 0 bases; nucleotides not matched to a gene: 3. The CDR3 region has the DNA TGTGCCAGCAGCTCGGACAGGCCTAACTATGGCTACACCTTC. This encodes CASSSDRPNYGYTF. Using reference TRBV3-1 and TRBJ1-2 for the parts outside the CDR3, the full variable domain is DTAVSQTPKYLVTQMGNDKSIKCEQNLGHDTMYWYKQDSKKFLKIMFSYNNKELIINETVPNRFSPKSPDKAHLNLHINSLELGDSAVYFCASSSDRPNYGYTFGSGTRLTVV.

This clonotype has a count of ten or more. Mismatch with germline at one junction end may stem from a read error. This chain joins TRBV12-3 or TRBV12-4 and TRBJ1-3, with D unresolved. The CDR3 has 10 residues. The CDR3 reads CASSLATIYF. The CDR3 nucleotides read TGTGCCAGCAGTCTAGCCACCATATATTTT.

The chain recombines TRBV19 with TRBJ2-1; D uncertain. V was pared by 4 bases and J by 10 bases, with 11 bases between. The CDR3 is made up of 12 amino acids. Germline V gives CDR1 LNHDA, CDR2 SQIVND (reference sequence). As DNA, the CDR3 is TGTGCCAGTAGTAAGACCCCCGGGGAGCAGTTCTTC. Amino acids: CASSKTPGEQFF.

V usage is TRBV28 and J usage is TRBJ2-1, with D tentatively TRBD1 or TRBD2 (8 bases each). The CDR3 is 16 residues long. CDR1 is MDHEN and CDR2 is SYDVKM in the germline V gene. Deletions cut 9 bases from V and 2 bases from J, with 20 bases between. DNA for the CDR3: TGTGCCAGTTTGGGACAGGCGGGGGGAACCTACAATGAGCAGTTCTTC. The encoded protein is CASLGQAGGTYNEQFF.

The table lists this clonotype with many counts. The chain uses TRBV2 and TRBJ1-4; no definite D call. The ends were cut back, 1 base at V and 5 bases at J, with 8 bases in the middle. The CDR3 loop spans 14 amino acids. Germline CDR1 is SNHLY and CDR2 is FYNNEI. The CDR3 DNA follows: TGTGCCAGCAGTGAAGGGGAGGTGAATGAAAAACTGTTTTTT. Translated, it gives CASSEGEVNEKLFF.

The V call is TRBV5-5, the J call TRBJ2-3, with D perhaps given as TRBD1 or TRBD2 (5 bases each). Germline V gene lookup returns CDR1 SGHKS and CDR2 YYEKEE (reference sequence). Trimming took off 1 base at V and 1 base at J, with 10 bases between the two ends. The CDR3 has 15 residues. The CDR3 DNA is TGTGCCAGCAGCTTGCCCTGGGACCGCACAGATACGCAGTATTTT. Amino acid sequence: CASSLPWDRTDTQYF.

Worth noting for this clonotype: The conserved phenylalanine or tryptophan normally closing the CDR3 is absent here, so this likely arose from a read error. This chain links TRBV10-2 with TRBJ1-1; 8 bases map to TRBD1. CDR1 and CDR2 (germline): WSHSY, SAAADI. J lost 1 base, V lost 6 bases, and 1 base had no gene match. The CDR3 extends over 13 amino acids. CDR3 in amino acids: CASRGQENTEAFL. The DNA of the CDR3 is TGCGCCAGCAGGGGACAGGAGAACACTGAAGCTTTCCTT.

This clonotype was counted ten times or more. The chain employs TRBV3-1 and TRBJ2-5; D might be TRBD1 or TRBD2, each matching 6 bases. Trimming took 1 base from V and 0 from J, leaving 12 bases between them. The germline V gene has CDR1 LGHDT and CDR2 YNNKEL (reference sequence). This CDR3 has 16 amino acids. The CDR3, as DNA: TGTGCCAGCAGCCAAGCTGGTCGGGGGCACCAAGAGACCCAGTACTTC. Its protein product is CASSQAGRGHQETQYF.

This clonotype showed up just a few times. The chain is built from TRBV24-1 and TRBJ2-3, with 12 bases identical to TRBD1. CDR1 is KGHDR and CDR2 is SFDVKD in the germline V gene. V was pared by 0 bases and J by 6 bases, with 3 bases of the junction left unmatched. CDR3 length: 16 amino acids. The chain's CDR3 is CATSDLGDRGQDTQYF. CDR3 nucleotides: TGTGCCACCAGTGATTTGGGGGACAGGGGGCAGGATACGCAGTATTTT.

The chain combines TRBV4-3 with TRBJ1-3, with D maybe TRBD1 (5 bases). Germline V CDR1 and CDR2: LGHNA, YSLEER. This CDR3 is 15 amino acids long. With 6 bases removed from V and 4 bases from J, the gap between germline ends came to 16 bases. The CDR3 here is CASSPGTQAGNTIYF. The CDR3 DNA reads TGCGCCAGCAGTCCCGGGACCCAGGCCGGAAACACCATATATTTT.